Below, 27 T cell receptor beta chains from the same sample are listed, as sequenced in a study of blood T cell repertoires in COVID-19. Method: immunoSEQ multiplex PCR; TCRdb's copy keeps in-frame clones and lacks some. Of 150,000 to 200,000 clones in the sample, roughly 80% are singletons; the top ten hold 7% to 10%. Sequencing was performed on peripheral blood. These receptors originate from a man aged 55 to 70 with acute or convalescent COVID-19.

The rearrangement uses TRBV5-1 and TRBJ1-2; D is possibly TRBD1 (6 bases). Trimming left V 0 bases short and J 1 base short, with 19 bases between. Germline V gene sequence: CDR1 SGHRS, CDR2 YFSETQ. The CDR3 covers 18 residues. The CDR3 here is CASSLGDRLFGLNYGYTF. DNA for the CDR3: TGCGCCAGCAGCTTGGGTGACAGGCTCTTCGGGCTTAACTATGGCTACACCTTC.

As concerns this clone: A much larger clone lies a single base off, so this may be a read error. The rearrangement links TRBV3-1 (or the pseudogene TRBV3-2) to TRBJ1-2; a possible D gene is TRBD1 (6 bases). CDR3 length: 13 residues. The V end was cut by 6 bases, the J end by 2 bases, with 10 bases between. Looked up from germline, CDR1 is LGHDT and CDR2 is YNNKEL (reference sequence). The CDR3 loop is CASSSGQNYGYTF. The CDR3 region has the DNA TGTGCCAGCAGTTCCGGACAGAACTATGGCTACACCTTC.

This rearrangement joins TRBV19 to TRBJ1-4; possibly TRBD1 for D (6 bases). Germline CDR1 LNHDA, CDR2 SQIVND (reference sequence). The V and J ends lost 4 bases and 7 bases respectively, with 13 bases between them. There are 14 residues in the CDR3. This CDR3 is CASSNREISEKLFF. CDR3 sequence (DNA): TGTGCCAGTAGTAACAGGGAGATAAGTGAAAAACTGTTTTTT. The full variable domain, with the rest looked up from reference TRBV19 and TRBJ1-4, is DGGITQSPKYLFRKEGQNVTLSCEQNLNHDAMYWYRQDPGQGLRLIYYSQIVNDFQKGDIAEGYSVSREKKESFPLTVTSAQKNPTAFYLCASSNREISEKLFFGSGTQLSVL.

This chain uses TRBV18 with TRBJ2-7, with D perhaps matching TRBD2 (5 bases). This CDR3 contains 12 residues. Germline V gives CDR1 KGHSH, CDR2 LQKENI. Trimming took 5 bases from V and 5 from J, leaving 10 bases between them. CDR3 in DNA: TGTGCCAGCTCAGTTGGGGAGAACGAGCAGTACTTC. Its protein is CASSVGENEQYF.

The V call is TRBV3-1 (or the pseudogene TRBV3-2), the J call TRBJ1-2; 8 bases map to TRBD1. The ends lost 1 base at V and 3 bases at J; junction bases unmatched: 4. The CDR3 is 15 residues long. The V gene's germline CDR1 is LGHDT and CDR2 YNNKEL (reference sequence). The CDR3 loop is CASSQGRGRDYGYTF. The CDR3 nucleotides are TGTGCCAGCAGCCAAGGCAGGGGGCGGGACTATGGCTACACCTTC.

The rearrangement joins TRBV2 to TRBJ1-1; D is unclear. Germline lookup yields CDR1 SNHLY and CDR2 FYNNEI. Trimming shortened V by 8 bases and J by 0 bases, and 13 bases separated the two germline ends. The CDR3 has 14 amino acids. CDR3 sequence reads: CASEPDTLNTEAFF. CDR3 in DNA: TGTGCCAGCGAACCTGACACCCTGAACACTGAAGCTTTCTTT. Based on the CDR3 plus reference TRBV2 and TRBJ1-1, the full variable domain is EPEVTQTPSHQVTQMGQEVILRCVPISNHLYFYWYRQILGQKVEFLVSFYNNEISEKSEIFDDQFSVERPDGSNFTLKIRSTKLEDSAMYFCASEPDTLNTEAFFGQGTRLTVV.

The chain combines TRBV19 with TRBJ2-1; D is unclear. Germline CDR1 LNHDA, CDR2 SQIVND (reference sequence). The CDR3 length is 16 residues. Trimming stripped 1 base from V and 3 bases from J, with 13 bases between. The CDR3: CASSIGPPSYYNEQFF. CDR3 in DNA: TGTGCCAGTAGTATAGGGCCCCCTTCTTACTACAATGAGCAGTTCTTC.

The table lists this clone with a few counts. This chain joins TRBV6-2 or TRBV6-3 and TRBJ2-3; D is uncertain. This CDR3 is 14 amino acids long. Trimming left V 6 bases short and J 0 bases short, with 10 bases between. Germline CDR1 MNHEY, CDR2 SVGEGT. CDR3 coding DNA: TGTGCCAGCAGCCTCAGAATCAGCACAGATACGCAGTATTTT. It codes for CASSLRISTDTQYF.

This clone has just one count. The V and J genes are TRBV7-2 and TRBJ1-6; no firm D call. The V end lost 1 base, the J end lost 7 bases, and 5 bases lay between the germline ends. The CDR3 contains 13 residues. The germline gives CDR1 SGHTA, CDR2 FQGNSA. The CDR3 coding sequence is TGTGCCAGCAGCTTAGTGGGCAATTCACCCCTCCACTTT. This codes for CASSLVGNSPLHF.

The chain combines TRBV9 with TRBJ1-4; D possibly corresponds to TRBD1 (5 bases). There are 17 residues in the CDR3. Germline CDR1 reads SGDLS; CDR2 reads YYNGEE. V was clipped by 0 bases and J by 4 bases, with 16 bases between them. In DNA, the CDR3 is TGTGCCAGCAGCGTAGAGGCGGGGGACGGGATTAATGAAAAACTGTTTTTT. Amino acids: CASSVEAGDGINEKLFF.

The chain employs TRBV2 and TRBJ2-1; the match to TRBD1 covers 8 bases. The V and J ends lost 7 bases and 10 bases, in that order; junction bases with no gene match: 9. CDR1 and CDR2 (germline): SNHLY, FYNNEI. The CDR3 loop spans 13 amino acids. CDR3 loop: CASTGQGAEEQFF. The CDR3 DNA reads TGTGCCAGCACTGGACAGGGAGCGGAAGAGCAGTTCTTC.

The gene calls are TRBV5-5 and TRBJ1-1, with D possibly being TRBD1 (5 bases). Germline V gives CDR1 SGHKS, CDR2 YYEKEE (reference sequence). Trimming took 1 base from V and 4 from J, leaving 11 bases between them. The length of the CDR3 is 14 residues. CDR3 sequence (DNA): TGTGCCAGCAGCTTGAAGCCCGGGGGCACTGAAGCTTTCTTT. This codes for CASSLKPGGTEAFF. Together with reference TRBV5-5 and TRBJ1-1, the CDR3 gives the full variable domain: DAGVTQSPTHLIKTRGQQVTLRCSPISGHKSVSWYQQVLGQGPQFIFQYYEKEERGRGNFPDRFSARQFPNYSSELNVNALLLGDSALYLCASSLKPGGTEAFFGQGTRLTVV.

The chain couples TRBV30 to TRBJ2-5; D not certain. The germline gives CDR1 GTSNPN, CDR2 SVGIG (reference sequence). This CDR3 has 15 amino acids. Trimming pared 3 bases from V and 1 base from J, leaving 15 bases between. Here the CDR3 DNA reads TGTGCCTGGAGACTTTCGTCCAGAGGCCAAGAGACCCAGTACTTC. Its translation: CAWRLSSRGQETQYF. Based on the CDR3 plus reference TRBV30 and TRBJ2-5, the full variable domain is SQTIHQWPATLVQPVGSPLSLECTVEGTSNPNLYWYRQAAGRGLQLLFYSVGIGQISSEVPQNLSASRPQDRQFILSSKKLLLSDSGFYLCAWRLSSRGQETQYFGPGTRLLVL.

The CDR3 reads CASSRGQGTNEQFF. DNA for the CDR3: TGTGCCAGTAGCAGGGGACAGGGGACGAATGAGCAGTTCTTC. The J gene is TRBJ2-1, the V gene TRBV19; 10 positions match TRBD1. The germline gives CDR1 LNHDA, CDR2 SQIVND (reference sequence). The junction had 6 bases not matched to a gene; V was cut back by 6 bases and J by 7 bases. The CDR3 runs 14 residues. The full variable domain, rest sourced from reference TRBV19 and TRBJ2-1, is DGGITQSPKYLFRKEGQNVTLSCEQNLNHDAMYWYRQDPGQGLRLIYYSQIVNDFQKGDIAEGYSVSREKKESFPLTVTSAQKNPTAFYLCASSRGQGTNEQFFGPGTRLTVL.

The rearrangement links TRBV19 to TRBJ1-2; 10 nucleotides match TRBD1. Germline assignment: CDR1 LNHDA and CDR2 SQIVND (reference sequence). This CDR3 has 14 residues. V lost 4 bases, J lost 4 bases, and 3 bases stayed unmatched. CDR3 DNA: TGTGCCAGTAGTAGGACAGGGGGAAGCTATGGCTACACCTTC. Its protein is CASSRTGGSYGYTF.

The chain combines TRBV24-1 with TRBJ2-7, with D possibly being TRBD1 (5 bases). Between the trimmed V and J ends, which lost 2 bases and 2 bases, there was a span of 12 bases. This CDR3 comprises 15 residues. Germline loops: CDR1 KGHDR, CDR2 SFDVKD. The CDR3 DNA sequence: TGTGCCACCAGTGATTCAGGGTCAACTGCCTACGAGCAGTACTTC. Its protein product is CATSDSGSTAYEQYF.

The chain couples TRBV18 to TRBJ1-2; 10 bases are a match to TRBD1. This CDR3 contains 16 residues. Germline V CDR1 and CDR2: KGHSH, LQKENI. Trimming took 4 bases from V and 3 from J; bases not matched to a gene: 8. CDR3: CASSLTVGQGDYGYTF. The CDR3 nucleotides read TGTGCCAGCTCACTAACCGTCGGACAGGGGGACTATGGCTACACCTTC.

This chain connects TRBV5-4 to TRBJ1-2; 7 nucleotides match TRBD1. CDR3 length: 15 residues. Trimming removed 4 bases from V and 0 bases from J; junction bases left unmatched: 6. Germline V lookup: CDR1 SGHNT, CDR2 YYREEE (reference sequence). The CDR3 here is CASSKPGQTNYGYTF. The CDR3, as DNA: TGTGCCAGCAGCAAGCCGGGACAGACTAACTATGGCTACACCTTC.

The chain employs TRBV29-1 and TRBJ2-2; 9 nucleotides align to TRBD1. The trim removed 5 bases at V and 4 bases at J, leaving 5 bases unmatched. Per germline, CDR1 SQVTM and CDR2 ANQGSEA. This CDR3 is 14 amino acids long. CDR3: CSVFGQGSTGELFF. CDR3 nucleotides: TGCAGCGTTTTTGGACAGGGGTCCACCGGGGAGCTGTTTTTT.

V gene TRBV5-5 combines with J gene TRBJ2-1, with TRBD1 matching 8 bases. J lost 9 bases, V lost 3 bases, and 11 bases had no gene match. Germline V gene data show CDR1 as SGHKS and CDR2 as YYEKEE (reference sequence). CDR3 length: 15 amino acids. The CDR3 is CASSWRTGIGGEQFF. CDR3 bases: TGTGCCAGCAGCTGGAGGACAGGGATCGGCGGTGAGCAGTTCTTC.

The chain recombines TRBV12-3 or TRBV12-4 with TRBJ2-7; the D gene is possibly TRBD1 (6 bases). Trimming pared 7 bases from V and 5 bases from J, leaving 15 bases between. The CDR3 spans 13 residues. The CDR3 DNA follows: TGTGCCAGCACCCTCCGGGACAATCACGAGCAGTACTTC. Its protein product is CASTLRDNHEQYF.

The CDR3 sequence is CASSVGASGGNEQFF. DNA for the CDR3: TGTGCCAGCAGCGTAGGGGCTAGCGGGGGTAATGAGCAGTTCTTC. This chain uses TRBV9 with TRBJ2-1, with 10 nucleotides matching TRBD2. Germline trimming cut 0 bases from V and 7 bases from J; bases unmatched to any gene: 4. Germline CDR1 reads SGDLS; CDR2 reads YYNGEE. The length of the CDR3 is 15 residues.

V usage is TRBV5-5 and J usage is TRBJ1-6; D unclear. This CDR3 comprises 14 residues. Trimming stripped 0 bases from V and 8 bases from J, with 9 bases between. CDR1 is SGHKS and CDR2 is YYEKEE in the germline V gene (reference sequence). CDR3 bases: TGTGCCAGCAGCTTGGTCAAGCCCCATTCACCCCTCCACTTT. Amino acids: CASSLVKPHSPLHF. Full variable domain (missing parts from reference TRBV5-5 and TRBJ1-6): DAGVTQSPTHLIKTRGQQVTLRCSPISGHKSVSWYQQVLGQGPQFIFQYYEKEERGRGNFPDRFSARQFPNYSSELNVNALLLGDSALYLCASSLVKPHSPLHFGNGTRLTVT.

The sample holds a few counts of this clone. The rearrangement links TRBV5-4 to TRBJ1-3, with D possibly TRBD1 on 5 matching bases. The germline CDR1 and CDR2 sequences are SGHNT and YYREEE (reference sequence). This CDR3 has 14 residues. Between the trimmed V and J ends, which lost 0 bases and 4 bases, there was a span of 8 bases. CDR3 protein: CASSLGTPGNTIYF. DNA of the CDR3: TGTGCCAGCAGCTTGGGGACACCGGGAAACACCATATATTTT.

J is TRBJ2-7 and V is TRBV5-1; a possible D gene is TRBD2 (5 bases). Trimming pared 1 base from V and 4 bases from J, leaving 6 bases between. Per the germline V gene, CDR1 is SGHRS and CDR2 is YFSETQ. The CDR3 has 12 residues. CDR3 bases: TGCGCCAGCAGCTTGCGAGGGTACGAGCAGTACTTC. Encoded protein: CASSLRGYEQYF. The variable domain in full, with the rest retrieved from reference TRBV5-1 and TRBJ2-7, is KAGVTQTPRYLIKTRGQQVTLSCSPISGHRSVSWYQQTPGQGLQFLFEYFSETQRNKGNFPGRFSGRQFSNSRSEMNVSTLELGDSALYLCASSLRGYEQYFGPGTRLTVT.

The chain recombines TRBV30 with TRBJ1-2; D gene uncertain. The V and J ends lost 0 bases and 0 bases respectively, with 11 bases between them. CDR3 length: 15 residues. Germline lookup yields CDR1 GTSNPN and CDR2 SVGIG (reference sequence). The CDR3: CAWSVRVRTNYGYTF. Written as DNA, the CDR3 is TGTGCCTGGAGTGTACGGGTCCGTACTAACTATGGCTACACCTTC. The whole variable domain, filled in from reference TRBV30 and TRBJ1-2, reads SQTIHQWPATLVQPVGSPLSLECTVEGTSNPNLYWYRQAAGRGLQLLFYSVGIGQISSEVPQNLSASRPQDRQFILSSKKLLLSDSGFYLCAWSVRVRTNYGYTFGSGTRLTVV.

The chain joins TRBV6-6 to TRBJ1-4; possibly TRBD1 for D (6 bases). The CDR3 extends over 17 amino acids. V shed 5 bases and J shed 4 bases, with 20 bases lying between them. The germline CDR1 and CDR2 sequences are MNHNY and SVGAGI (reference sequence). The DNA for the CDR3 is TGTGCCAGCAGTCAAAACCTACAGGGCGCACTTAATGAAAAACTGTTTTTT. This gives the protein CASSQNLQGALNEKLFF.